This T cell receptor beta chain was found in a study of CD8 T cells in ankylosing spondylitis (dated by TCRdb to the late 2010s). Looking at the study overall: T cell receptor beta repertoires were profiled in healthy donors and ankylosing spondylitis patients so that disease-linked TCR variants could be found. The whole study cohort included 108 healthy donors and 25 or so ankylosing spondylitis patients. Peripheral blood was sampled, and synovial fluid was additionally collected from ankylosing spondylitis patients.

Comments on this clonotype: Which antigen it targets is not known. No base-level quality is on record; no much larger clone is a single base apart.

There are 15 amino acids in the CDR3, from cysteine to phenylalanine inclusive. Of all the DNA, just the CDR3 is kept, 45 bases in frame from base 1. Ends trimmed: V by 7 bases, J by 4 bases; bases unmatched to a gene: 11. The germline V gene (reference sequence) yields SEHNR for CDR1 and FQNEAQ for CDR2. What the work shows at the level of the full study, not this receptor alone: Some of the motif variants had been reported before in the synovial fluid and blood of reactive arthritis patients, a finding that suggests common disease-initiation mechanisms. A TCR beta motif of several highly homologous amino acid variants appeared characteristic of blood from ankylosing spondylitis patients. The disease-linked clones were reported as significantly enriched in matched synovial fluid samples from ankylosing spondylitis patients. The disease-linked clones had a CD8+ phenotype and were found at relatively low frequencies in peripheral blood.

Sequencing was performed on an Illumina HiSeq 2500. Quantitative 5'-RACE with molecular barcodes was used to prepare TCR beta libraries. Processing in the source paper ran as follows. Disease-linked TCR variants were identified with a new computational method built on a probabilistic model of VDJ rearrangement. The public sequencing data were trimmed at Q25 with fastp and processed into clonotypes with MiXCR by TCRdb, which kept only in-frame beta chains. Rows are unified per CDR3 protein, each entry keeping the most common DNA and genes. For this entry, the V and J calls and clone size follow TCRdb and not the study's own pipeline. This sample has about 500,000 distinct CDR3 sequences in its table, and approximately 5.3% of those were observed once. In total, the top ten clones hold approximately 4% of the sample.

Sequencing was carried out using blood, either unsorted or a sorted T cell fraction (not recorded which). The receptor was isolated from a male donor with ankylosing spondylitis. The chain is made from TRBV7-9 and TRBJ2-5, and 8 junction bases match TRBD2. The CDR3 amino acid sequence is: CASNTGGGSAETQYF. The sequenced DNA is TGTGCCAGCAACACCGGGGGGGGTAGTGCAGAGACCCAGTACTTC.